This section outlines one TCR beta chain sequence together with its context. The sample belongs to a study of blood T cells in healthy people across ages. Healthy Caucasian individuals from Russia aged about 6 to 95 were enrolled as donors. Combining a sample-barcoded 5' primer with a J-beta primer mix, a second PCR ran for roughly 7 to 11 cycles. One entry per CDR3 protein results from TCRdb running MiXCR on the 5' RACE reads. The table lists around 1.5 million distinct CDR3 sequences, about 40% of them singletons. The CDR3 runs to 14 residues. Germline V gene sequence: CDR1 SGHRS, CDR2 YFSETQ. With 1 base removed from V and 8 bases from J, the gap between germline ends came to 12 bases.

The sample comprised blood. The sequence derives from a woman between 18 and 29 years old in good health. This chain uses TRBV5-1 with TRBJ1-4, with D unclear. CDR3 DNA sequence: TGCGCCAGCAGCTTGAGTGGGGATTACGAAAAACTGTTTTTT. Translating it yields CASSLSGDYEKLFF.